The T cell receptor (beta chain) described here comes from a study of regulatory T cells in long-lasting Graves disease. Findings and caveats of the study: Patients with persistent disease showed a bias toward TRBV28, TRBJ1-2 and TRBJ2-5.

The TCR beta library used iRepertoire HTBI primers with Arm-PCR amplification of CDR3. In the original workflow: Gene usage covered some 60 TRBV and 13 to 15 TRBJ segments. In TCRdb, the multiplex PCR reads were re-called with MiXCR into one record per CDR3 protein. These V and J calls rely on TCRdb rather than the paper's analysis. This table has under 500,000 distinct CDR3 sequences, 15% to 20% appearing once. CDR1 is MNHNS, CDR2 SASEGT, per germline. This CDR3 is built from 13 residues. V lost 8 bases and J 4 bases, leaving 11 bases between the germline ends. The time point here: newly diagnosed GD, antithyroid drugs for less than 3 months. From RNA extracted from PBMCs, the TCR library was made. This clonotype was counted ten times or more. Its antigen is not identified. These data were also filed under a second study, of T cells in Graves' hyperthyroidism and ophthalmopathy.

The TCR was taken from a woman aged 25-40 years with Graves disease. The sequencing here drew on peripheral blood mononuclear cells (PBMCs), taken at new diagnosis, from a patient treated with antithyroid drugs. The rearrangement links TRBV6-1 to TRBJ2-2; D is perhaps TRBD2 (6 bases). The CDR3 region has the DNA TGTGCCAGCCCACGGGAGTCCACCGGGGAGCTGTTTTTT. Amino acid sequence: CASPRESTGELFF.